This T cell receptor (beta chain) was retrieved from a study of T cells after yellow fever vaccination. Study background: Preparation of the low-cell-number fractions used SMART-Seq v4 Ultra Low Input.

TCRdb re-analysed the 5' RACE reads in MiXCR, keeping a single row per CDR3 protein. The sample has some 560,000 distinct CDR3 sequences, around a sixth seen once; the top ten hold 17%. Study conclusions and caveats: High-abundance clonotypes from the bulk population could contaminate FACS-sorted repertoires.

In its sample, this clonotype was seen a few times. Its antigen is undetermined. In germline, CDR1 is LGHNA, CDR2 YNFKEQ. The V end was cut by 0 bases, the J end by 5 bases, with 8 bases between. This CDR3 comprises 14 residues. The J gene is TRBJ1-5, the V gene TRBV4-2; no definite D call. The TCR was taken from a man in his late teens or twenties who received the YFV17D yellow fever vaccine. Sequences were derived from PBMCs, sampled 5 days after the first yellow fever vaccination. CDR3 nucleotides: TGTGCCAGCAGCCAAGAGGGCACCCATCAGCCCCAGCATTTT. Its protein is CASSQEGTHQPQHF.